The 14 T cell receptor beta chains reported below all come from one sample, sequenced in a study of blood T cell repertoires in COVID-19. Clones were read by immunoSEQ multiplex PCR, and TCRdb kept only the in-frame ones, dropping some. Of around 300,000 clones in the sample, over 75% were seen once. The sequencing input was PBMCs or T cells enriched from blood (not recorded which). The receptors shown here come from a woman younger than 45 who had recovered from COVID-19.

J is TRBJ1-1 and V is TRBV4-2; 9 nucleotides match TRBD1. J gave up 5 bases and V 1 base, and 5 bases lay outside the gene matches. The germline gives CDR1 LGHNA, CDR2 YNFKEQ. The CDR3 extends over 15 amino acids. The CDR3 DNA is TGTGCCAGCAGCCAAGTGGACAGGGGAGGGACTGAAGCTTTCTTT. Protein: CASSQVDRGGTEAFF.

The genes are TRBV6-1 and TRBJ1-2; D not certain. Trimming shortened V by 2 bases and J by 3 bases, and 13 bases separated the two germline ends. There are 15 residues in the CDR3. The V gene's germline CDR1 is MNHNS and CDR2 SASEGT. This CDR3 is CASSESLRPDYGYTF. DNA for the CDR3: TGTGCCAGCAGTGAATCCCTCCGTCCGGACTATGGCTACACCTTC.

This clone showed up just once. Within the sample, other DNA sequences also encode this same CDR3. V usage is TRBV28 and J usage is TRBJ1-5; a possible D gene is TRBD1 (6 bases). Germline CDR1 is MDHEN and CDR2 is SYDVKM. The CDR3 is 15 residues long. Trimming left V 6 bases short and J 6 bases short, with 18 bases between. Here the CDR3 DNA reads TGTGCCAGCAGGCCGATGGGGGGCGGGGGTCAGCCCCAGCATTTT. This gives the protein CASRPMGGGGQPQHF.

The CDR3 DNA reads TGTGCCAGCAGGCAAACCGGGACAGGGGGCTCCGCTGGGGCCAACGTCCTGACTTTC. Amino acid sequence: CASRQTGTGGSAGANVLTF. This chain uses TRBV28 with TRBJ2-6; 12 nucleotides agree with TRBD1. This CDR3 has 19 amino acids. The junction had 11 bases not matched to a gene; V was cut back by 6 bases and J by 2 bases. Germline V gene data show CDR1 as MDHEN and CDR2 as SYDVKM. The complete variable domain, with remaining parts taken from reference TRBV28 and TRBJ2-6, reads DVKVTQSSRYLVKRTGEKVFLECVQDMDHENMFWYRQDPGLGLRLIYFSYDVKMKEKGDIPEGYSVSREKKERFSLILESASTNQTSMYLCASRQTGTGGSAGANVLTFGAGSRLTVL.

The rearrangement uses TRBV10-1 and TRBJ2-1; 8 bases map to TRBD2. The germline V gene encodes CDR1 WNHNN and CDR2 SYGVQD (reference sequence). The CDR3 sequence is 16 residues long. Unmatched junction bases numbered 8, after V lost 0 bases and J lost 7 bases. Here the CDR3 DNA reads TGCGCCAGCAGTGAGTCGCGGGGGGCCGGGGGAAATGAGCAGTTCTTC. It specifies CASSESRGAGGNEQFF.

This clone was recorded only once. The chain has TRBV24-1 and TRBJ2-1, with D unresolved. Trimming cost V 3 bases and J 8 bases, with 10 bases left between them. CDR1 KGHDR and CDR2 SFDVKD come from the germline V gene. This CDR3 is built from 13 residues. The CDR3 here is CATSDPPVDEQFF. Here the CDR3 DNA reads TGTGCCACCAGTGATCCCCCGGTTGATGAGCAGTTCTTC.

The J gene is TRBJ2-1, the V gene TRBV28, with TRBD2 matching 9 bases. The trim removed 1 base at V and 1 base at J, leaving 5 bases unmatched. Germline CDR1 and CDR2: MDHEN and SYDVKM. This CDR3 contains 17 residues. The chain's CDR3 is CASSLYRLAGSYNEQFF. Written as DNA, the CDR3 is TGTGCCAGCAGTTTATATAGGCTAGCGGGGTCCTACAATGAGCAGTTCTTC.

This sequence joins TRBV7-2 and TRBJ1-6; 10 bases agree with TRBD1. Germline values: CDR1 SGHTA, CDR2 FQGNSA. Trimming at V came to 5 bases and at J to 6 bases, leaving 1 base not matched to a gene. The CDR3 extends over 14 amino acids. CDR3 sequence: CASSRDRGNSPLHF. CDR3 bases: TGTGCCAGCAGCCGGGACAGGGGTAATTCACCCCTCCACTTT.

This clone was seen only once. This may be a read error: a much more frequent sequence differs by one nucleotide. This chain connects TRBV5-1 to TRBJ1-1; TRBD1 might be the D (5 bases). This CDR3 comprises 13 residues. CDR1 and CDR2 (germline): SGHRS, YFSETQ. Trimming stripped 2 bases from V and 1 base from J, with 6 bases between. The CDR3 sequence: CASSFGQNTEAFF. The DNA for the CDR3 is TGCGCCAGCAGCTTCGGACAGAACACTGAAGCTTTCTTT.

The chain has TRBV6-1 and TRBJ2-5; a possible D gene is TRBD2 (6 bases). With 4 bases removed from V and 2 bases from J, the gap between germline ends came to 17 bases. Looked up from germline, CDR1 is MNHNS and CDR2 is SASEGT. This CDR3 comprises 16 residues. The CDR3 nucleotides are TGTGCCAGCAGTGCGGTAGGGCGGGGCGGGCAAGAGACCCAGTACTTC. This translates into CASSAVGRGGQETQYF.

This clone has just a few counts. The chain recombines TRBV11-3 with TRBJ1-4; D remains unclear. Per the germline V gene, CDR1 is SGHNT and CDR2 is YENEEA. The germline V and J ends were trimmed by 4 bases and 3 bases, with 6 bases remaining between them. The CDR3 is 13 amino acids. As DNA, the CDR3 is TGTGCCAGCAGCTCGGGTTCTAATGAAAAACTGTTTTTT. This gives the protein CASSSGSNEKLFF. Using reference TRBV11-3 and TRBJ1-4 for the parts outside the CDR3, the full variable domain is EAGVVQSPRYKIIEKKQPVAFWCNPISGHNTLYWYLQNLGQGPELLIRYENEEAVDDSQLPKDRFSAERLKGVDSTLKIQPAELGDSAVYLCASSSGSNEKLFFGSGTQLSVL.

The V gene is TRBV24-1, the J gene TRBJ1-5; 8 positions agree with TRBD1. The CDR3 totals 15 residues. Per the germline V gene, CDR1 is KGHDR and CDR2 is SFDVKD. V lost 4 bases, J lost 7 bases, and 8 bases stayed unmatched. The CDR3 region has the DNA TGTGCCACCAGTGACAGGGGGCGGTGTTTCCAGCCCCAGCATTTT. Protein: CATSDRGRCFQPQHF.

This clone has only one observation. The chain recombines TRBV24-1 with TRBJ2-2; a weak D match, TRBD2 (6 bases). V shed 3 bases and J shed 8 bases, with 15 bases lying between them. The CDR3 is 15 amino acids. Per germline, CDR1 KGHDR and CDR2 SFDVKD. The CDR3 loop reads CATSDASTSSGELFF. The CDR3 coding sequence is TGTGCCACCAGTGATGCCTCAACTAGCTCTGGGGAGCTGTTTTTT.

The genes are TRBV29-1 and TRBJ2-1; 11 bases line up with TRBD2. The germline V gene has CDR1 SQVTM and CDR2 ANQGSEA. The trim removed 6 bases at V and 7 bases at J, leaving 5 bases unmatched. CDR3 length equals 13 residues. The CDR3 protein is CSVGLAGPNEQFF. CDR3 DNA: TGCAGCGTAGGACTAGCGGGCCCTAATGAGCAGTTCTTC.